There are a few counts of the clone carrying this T cell receptor beta chain. The antigen is unknown. The purity of all sorted populations exceeded 95%. This entry comes from a study of beta chain features in type 1 diabetes. The CDR3 spans 13 residues. Trimming stripped 4 bases from V and 3 bases from J, with 10 bases between. Looked up from germline, CDR1 is MDHEN and CDR2 is SYDVKM. Broader study findings: Any role of HLA type in TCRB rearrangement remained unresolved here.

The isolated RNA, all of it, was reverse transcribed, so expressed TCRB transcripts were what got sequenced. The data were produced by immunoSEQ multiplex PCR, yet TCRdb's version contains in-frame clones alone and is incomplete. This sample has a few hundred thousand clones, with around 13% found just once. The sequence was obtained from a man between 25 and 39 years old in good health. Sequencing was performed on central memory CD4+ T cells from blood. This chain uses TRBV28 with TRBJ2-7; TRBD2 is a possible D gene (5 bases). Here the CDR3 DNA reads TGTGCCAGCAGTTCGACCGGGGACTACGAGCAGTACGTC. The encoded protein is CASSSTGDYEQYV.